The 2 T cell receptor beta chains in this list originate from one sample, sequenced in a study of T-cell reconstitution after alpha-beta-depleted transplantation in children. Their target antigens are unknown. Study findings and constraints: Newly generated T cells supplied most T-cell counts and diversity one year post-transplant.

Researchers prepared the TCRbeta library using unique molecular identifiers, the study reports. TCRdb passed the PCR reads through MiXCR, listing each CDR3 protein once. The sample gives some 300,000 distinct CDR3 sequences, 6.5% to 9% of which show up once; about 9.3% is in the top ten. The sequenced sample was peripheral blood, obtained 360 days after TCRalphabeta/CD19-depleted stem cell transplant. These receptors came from a female patient aged 2-15 years who had a stem cell transplant for Fanconi anemia, so the T cells may come from the graft donor.

This clonotype was seen at least ten times. The chain has TRBV7-7 and TRBJ2-2; D ambiguous. In germline, CDR1 is SSHAT, CDR2 FNYEAQ (reference sequence). This CDR3 comprises 16 residues. The CDR3 DNA sequence: TGTGCTTATAGACCCTCAGGACCCGCGAACACCGGGGAGCTGTTTTTT. This sequence encodes CAYRPSGPANTGELFF.

This clonotype was counted at least ten times. V is TRBV28 and J is TRBJ1-3; D unclear. Trimming left V 0 bases short and J 0 bases short, with 12 bases between. The CDR3 spans 17 residues. CDR1 and CDR2 from the germline V gene are MDHEN and SYDVKM. As DNA, the CDR3 is TGTGCCAGCAGTTTATGGTCAACAGCGAACTCTGGAAACACCATATATTTT. Translating gives CASSLWSTANSGNTIYF.